These 32 T cell receptor beta chains were sequenced from one sample in a study of T cell responses to AZD1222 COVID-19 vaccine. TCRdb keeps only in-frame clones here, not all; method: immunoSEQ multiplex PCR. The sample yields around 120,000 clones, approximately 83% seen once. This specimen was peripheral blood, taken on day 0 of MenACWY control vaccination. The receptors were gathered from an adult in good health.

This clone was detected only once. The chain joins TRBV7-9 to TRBJ1-1; the match to TRBD1 covers 8 bases. The germline V gene has CDR1 SEHNR and CDR2 FQNEAQ (reference sequence). This CDR3 spans 15 amino acids. Trimming at V came to 0 bases and at J to 4 bases, leaving 4 bases not matched to a gene. CDR3 in DNA: TGTGCCAGCAGCTTAGCGGGACAGGACCTCACTGAAGCTTTCTTT. It codes for CASSLAGQDLTEAFF.

Worth noting for this clone: Different DNA sequences within this sample yield the same CDR3. J is TRBJ2-5 and V is TRBV5-4; D call uncertain. This CDR3 has 14 residues. CDR1 is SGHNT and CDR2 is YYREEE in the germline V gene (reference sequence). Between the trimmed V and J ends, which lost 2 bases and 2 bases, there was a span of 10 bases. The CDR3 loop reads CASSLRTVQETQYF. The CDR3 DNA reads TGTGCCAGCAGCTTACGGACGGTACAAGAGACCCAGTACTTC.

This chain connects TRBV19 to TRBJ1-2; D possibly corresponds to TRBD1 (5 bases). V lost 2 bases and J 4 bases, leaving 11 bases between the germline ends. The CDR3 sequence is 14 residues long. Germline assignment: CDR1 LNHDA and CDR2 SQIVND (reference sequence). CDR3: CASSIRGRLYGYTF. The CDR3 DNA reads TGTGCCAGTAGTATACGGGGCAGGCTCTATGGCTACACCTTC.

This clone is labeled medium-sized. The CDR3, as DNA: TGCGCCAGCAGCCAAGATCGGTCGGGAATCTATGGCTACACCTTC. Amino acids: CASSQDRSGIYGYTF. The genes are TRBV4-3 and TRBJ1-2; no reliable D call. Per the germline V gene, CDR1 is LGHNA and CDR2 is YSLEER. This CDR3 is built from 15 residues. Trimming took 0 bases from V and 4 from J, leaving 12 bases between them.

The CDR3 bases are TGTGCCAGCATCCTCAGGGGGACAGCAGCCTATGGCTACACCTTC. Protein product: CASILRGTAAYGYTF. The chain is built from TRBV6-5 and TRBJ1-2; 7 bases match TRBD1. CDR3 length: 15 amino acids. The V gene's germline CDR1 is MNHEY and CDR2 SVGAGI. J lost 4 bases, V lost 7 bases, and 12 bases had no gene match.

This rearrangement joins TRBV6-5 to TRBJ1-3, with a weak D call TRBD1 (6 bases). The CDR3 loop spans 15 amino acids. V was trimmed by 6 bases and J by 0 bases, leaving 12 bases between them. Germline V gene lookup returns CDR1 MNHEY and CDR2 SVGAGI. The DNA of the CDR3 is TGTGCCAGCAGCCCCGGACAGATCTCTGGAAACACCATATATTTT. Translating it yields CASSPGQISGNTIYF.

The V and J genes are TRBV6-6 and TRBJ1-5, with 7 nucleotides matching TRBD1. Germline V CDR1 and CDR2: MNHNY, SVGAGI (reference sequence). The V and J ends lost 5 bases and 7 bases, in that order; junction bases with no gene match: 8. There are 14 residues in the CDR3. The CDR3 nucleotides are TGTGCCAGCAGTCGCGAGGGGGCGAAGCAGCCCCAGCATTTT. As protein: CASSREGAKQPQHF.

V usage is TRBV10-3 and J usage is TRBJ1-5; a possible D gene is TRBD1 (5 bases). The length of the CDR3 is 13 residues. Trimming took 6 bases from V and 6 from J, leaving 12 bases between them. Per germline, CDR1 ENHRY and CDR2 SYGVKD. CDR3 nucleotides: TGTGCCATCAGAGGGACCGAGCTTCAGCCCCAGCATTTT. This codes for CAIRGTELQPQHF.

The CDR3 sequence is CASSPGTSGGNEQFF. In nucleotides, the CDR3 is TGTGCCAGCAGTCCCGGGACTAGCGGGGGAAATGAGCAGTTCTTC. The chain combines TRBV28 with TRBJ2-1; 14 bases fit TRBD2. The CDR3 loop spans 15 amino acids. CDR1 and CDR2 (germline): MDHEN, SYDVKM. Losses at the gene ends were 5 bases for V and 7 bases for J; bases not matched to a gene: 4.

This clone was counted a single time. V usage is TRBV3-1 (or the pseudogene TRBV3-2) and J usage is TRBJ1-1; D is possibly TRBD1 (5 bases). The germline V gene has CDR1 LGHDT and CDR2 YNNKEL (reference sequence). V was cut by 5 bases and J by 6 bases, with 13 bases left in between. CDR3 length: 13 residues. The CDR3 reads CASSGRGLPEAFF. The CDR3 coding sequence is TGTGCCAGCAGCGGTAGGGGTTTGCCTGAAGCTTTCTTT.

V usage is TRBV6-5 and J usage is TRBJ1-3; D unresolved. There are 14 residues in the CDR3. V gave up 4 bases and J gave up 3 bases, with 10 bases separating them. Germline CDR1 is MNHEY and CDR2 is SVGAGI. The CDR3 DNA sequence: TGTGCCAGCAGTTTAAGGAAAGATGGAAACACCATATATTTT. Its translation is CASSLRKDGNTIYF.

The V and J genes are TRBV7-9 and TRBJ2-7; D perhaps matches TRBD2 (6 bases). The CDR3 is made up of 19 amino acids. With 5 bases removed from V and 2 bases from J, the gap between germline ends came to 28 bases. Germline loops: CDR1 SEHNR, CDR2 FQNEAQ (reference sequence). CDR3 residues: CASSPTLATSSSHPYEQYF. DNA for the CDR3: TGTGCCAGCAGCCCAACGCTAGCGACTAGTTCGAGTCACCCCTACGAGCAGTACTTC. Full variable domain (remainder filled in from reference TRBV7-9 and TRBJ2-7): DTGVSQNPRHKITKRGQNVTFRCDPISEHNRLYWYRQTLGQGPEFLTYFQNEAQLEKSRLLSDRFSAERPKGSFSTLEIQRTEQGDSAMYLCASSPTLATSSSHPYEQYFGPGTRLTVT.

The V gene is TRBV3-1 (or the pseudogene TRBV3-2), the J gene TRBJ2-3; the match to TRBD2 covers 12 bases. The V gene end was trimmed by 4 bases and the J gene end by 6 bases; junction bases not matched to a gene: 5. Germline CDR1 LGHDT, CDR2 YNNKEL (reference sequence). The CDR3 covers 15 residues. CDR3 residues: CASSPGLAGRDTQYF. The CDR3 DNA sequence: TGTGCCAGCAGCCCCGGACTAGCGGGGAGGGATACGCAGTATTTT.

This sequence joins TRBV7-2 and TRBJ1-2; D gene uncertain. Trimming shortened V by 1 base and J by 0 bases, and 9 bases separated the two germline ends. The CDR3 length is 15 residues. CDR1 SGHTA and CDR2 FQGNSA come from the germline V gene. CDR3 loop: CASSLGAPTNYGYTF. The CDR3 DNA reads TGTGCCAGCAGCTTAGGCGCTCCTACTAACTATGGCTACACCTTC.

V is TRBV6-2 or TRBV6-3 and J is TRBJ1-1; no reliable D call. From germline, CDR1 is MNHEY and CDR2 SVGEGT. V was cut by 2 bases and J by 1 base, with 11 bases left in between. The CDR3 is 15 residues long. In nucleotides, the CDR3 is TGTGCCAGCAGTTACGGGCGGTTTGGGAACACTGAAGCTTTCTTT. Protein: CASSYGRFGNTEAFF.

The V and J genes are TRBV3-1 (or the pseudogene TRBV3-2) and TRBJ2-1, with D possibly matching TRBD2 (7 bases). Germline CDR1 and CDR2: LGHDT and YNNKEL (reference sequence). V dropped 4 bases and J dropped 4 bases, with 17 bases sitting between them. CDR3 length: 16 amino acids. This CDR3 reads CASSRGAGAKYNEQFF. The CDR3, as DNA: TGTGCCAGCAGCCGTGGGGCGGGGGCGAAGTACAATGAGCAGTTCTTC.

Worth noting for this clone: Just one base apart from a much larger clone, this may be a read error. This specimen includes other DNA sequences encoding the same CDR3. The chain links TRBV5-1 to TRBJ2-3; D uncertain. The V and J ends lost 0 bases and 0 bases respectively, with 5 bases between them. The CDR3 has 14 residues. Germline lookup yields CDR1 SGHRS and CDR2 YFSETQ. The DNA of the CDR3 is TGCGCCAGCAGCTTGGGTACTAGCACAGATACGCAGTATTTT. Its translation: CASSLGTSTDTQYF.

The genes are TRBV6-5 and TRBJ1-6; maybe TRBD1 (6 bases). V was shortened by 6 bases and J by 7 bases, with 13 bases between the two germline ends. The CDR3 extends over 14 amino acids. Germline V lookup: CDR1 MNHEY, CDR2 SVGAGI. The CDR3 spells CASSPGQWNSPLHF. CDR3 DNA: TGTGCCAGCAGCCCCGGACAGTGGAATTCACCCCTCCACTTT.

V is TRBV28 and J is TRBJ1-1; D is ambiguous. Trimming took off 1 base at V and 4 bases at J, with 7 bases between the two ends. CDR3 length: 13 amino acids. Germline V gives CDR1 MDHEN, CDR2 SYDVKM. CDR3 sequence reads: CASSLYSSTEAFF. CDR3 nucleotide sequence: TGTGCCAGCAGTTTATATAGTAGCACTGAAGCTTTCTTT.

The chain is built from TRBV11-2 and TRBJ1-2; 8 positions match TRBD1. CDR1 SGHAT and CDR2 FQNNGV come from the germline V gene. This CDR3 contains 13 residues. Trimming took 4 bases from V and 6 from J; bases not matched to a gene: 4. The CDR3 here is CASSSQGADGYTF. CDR3 in DNA: TGTGCCAGCAGCTCCCAGGGGGCGGATGGCTACACCTTC. Variable domain in full (rest from reference TRBV11-2 and TRBJ1-2): EAGVAQSPRYKIIEKRQSVAFWCNPISGHATLYWYQQILGQGPKLLIQFQNNGVVDDSQLPKDRFSAERLKGVDSTLKIQPAKLEDSAVYLCASSSQGADGYTFGSGTRLTVV.

V usage is TRBV30 and J usage is TRBJ2-2; unclear D gene. Looked up from germline, CDR1 is GTSNPN and CDR2 is SVGIG (reference sequence). The CDR3 sequence is 13 residues long. Trimming took off 0 bases at V and 5 bases at J, with 7 bases between the two ends. The CDR3 bases are TGTGCCTGGAGTGTACGAAGAACCGGGGAGCTGTTTTTT. Its translation is CAWSVRRTGELFF. Full variable domain (rest looked up from reference TRBV30 and TRBJ2-2): SQTIHQWPATLVQPVGSPLSLECTVEGTSNPNLYWYRQAAGRGLQLLFYSVGIGQISSEVPQNLSASRPQDRQFILSSKKLLLSDSGFYLCAWSVRRTGELFFGEGSRLTVL.

The V gene is TRBV19, the J gene TRBJ1-5; D gene ambiguous. The CDR3 runs to 14 residues. The germline CDR1 and CDR2 sequences are LNHDA and SQIVND (reference sequence). V was pared by 6 bases and J by 4 bases, with 13 bases between. The CDR3 loop reads CASSPSAGNQPQHF. The CDR3 DNA reads as TGTGCCAGTAGCCCCTCGGCGGGGAATCAGCCCCAGCATTTT. Variable domain in full (rest from reference TRBV19 and TRBJ1-5): DGGITQSPKYLFRKEGQNVTLSCEQNLNHDAMYWYRQDPGQGLRLIYYSQIVNDFQKGDIAEGYSVSREKKESFPLTVTSAQKNPTAFYLCASSPSAGNQPQHFGDGTRLSIL.

V usage is TRBV11-1 and J usage is TRBJ2-1, with TRBD2 as a possible D gene (5 bases). The CDR3 is made up of 16 amino acids. Germline V gives CDR1 SGHAT, CDR2 FQDESV (reference sequence). The V gene lost 2 bases and the J gene lost 6 bases, with 17 bases spanning the gap. Here the CDR3 DNA reads TGTGCCAGCAGCTTAACCGATATACAACGGGGCAATGAGCAGTTCTTC. Protein: CASSLTDIQRGNEQFF.

The chain is built from TRBV7-2 and TRBJ1-2; unclear D gene. V gave up 3 bases and J gave up 3 bases, with 8 bases separating them. Germline CDR1 reads SGHTA; CDR2 reads FQGNSA. This CDR3 contains 13 residues. CDR3 sequence reads: CASSLTSDYGYTF. The CDR3 DNA follows: TGTGCCAGCAGCTTGACAAGCGACTATGGCTACACCTTC.

The chain is built from TRBV7-6 and TRBJ2-5, with D perhaps matching TRBD2 (7 bases). CDR1 SGHVS and CDR2 FNYEAQ come from the germline V gene. V dropped 1 base and J dropped 2 bases, with 20 bases sitting between them. The CDR3 extends over 18 amino acids. The CDR3 bases are TGTGCCAGCAGCTTAGGATCGGGCCGGGGGGCATTACAAGAGACCCAGTACTTC. Translation gives CASSLGSGRGALQETQYF. Full variable domain (missing parts from reference TRBV7-6 and TRBJ2-5): GAGVSQSPRYKVTKRGQDVALRCDPISGHVSLYWYRQALGQGPEFLTYFNYEAQQDKSGLPNDRFSAERPEGSISTLTIQRTEQRDSAMYRCASSLGSGRGALQETQYFGPGTRLLVL.

This clone was observed a single time. The chain's CDR3 is CASSEQGVIGTDTQYF. The CDR3 DNA is TGTGCCAGCAGTGAACAGGGGGTCATCGGCACAGATACGCAGTATTTT. The chain has TRBV2 and TRBJ2-3; 7 bases line up with TRBD1. This CDR3 region has 16 residues. Germline-derived CDR1 and CDR2 are SNHLY and FYNNEI. V lost 2 bases, J lost 1 base, and 6 bases stayed unmatched. The full variable domain, rest sourced from reference TRBV2 and TRBJ2-3, is EPEVTQTPSHQVTQMGQEVILRCVPISNHLYFYWYRQILGQKVEFLVSFYNNEISEKSEIFDDQFSVERPDGSNFTLKIRSTKLEDSAMYFCASSEQGVIGTDTQYFGPGTRLTVL.

This chain links TRBV28 with TRBJ2-7, with 9 bases that match TRBD1. The CDR3 length is 17 residues. Germline V gene sequence: CDR1 MDHEN, CDR2 SYDVKM. V trimming: 6 bases; J trimming: 3 bases; junction bases outside the gene matches: 15. Here the CDR3 reads CASSTPGTGFRNYEQYF. CDR3 coding DNA: TGTGCCAGCAGCACCCCCGGGACAGGGTTCCGTAACTACGAGCAGTACTTC.

This clone was picked up one time. V is TRBV6-6 and J is TRBJ1-1; 7 bases line up with TRBD1. This CDR3 region has 16 residues. The V segment lost 0 bases and the J segment 7 bases; nucleotides outside the gene matches: 11. The germline V gene has CDR1 MNHNY and CDR2 SVGAGI (reference sequence). The CDR3 DNA reads as TGTGCCAGCAGTTACTCGTTCGCAGGGGGTGAAAATGAAGCTTTCTTT. Translation gives CASSYSFAGGENEAFF.

V is TRBV5-1 and J is TRBJ1-4; no clear D. V was cut by 0 bases and J by 5 bases, with 8 bases left in between. Germline loops: CDR1 SGHRS, CDR2 YFSETQ. The CDR3 consists of 14 residues. The CDR3 region is CASSLGSENEKLFF. Here the CDR3 DNA reads TGCGCCAGCAGCTTGGGTTCGGAGAATGAAAAACTGTTTTTT.

The V gene is TRBV23-1, the J gene TRBJ2-7; perhaps TRBD2 as D (5 bases). TRBV23-1 counts as an open reading frame of uncertain function. V lost 1 base, J lost 2 bases, and 15 bases lay in between. The CDR3 totals 16 residues. The DNA for the CDR3 is TGCGCCAGCAGTCAATACATAACGGACGGGGCCTACGAGCAGTACTTC. It translates to CASSQYITDGAYEQYF.

The chain couples TRBV5-6 to TRBJ2-3; tentative D call: TRBD2 (6 bases). The CDR3 extends over 16 amino acids. Between the trimmed V and J ends, which lost 9 bases and 0 bases, there was a span of 20 bases. Germline CDR1 SGHDT, CDR2 YYEEEE. This chain's CDR3 is CATGGNAGLSTDTQYF. As DNA, the CDR3 is TGTGCCACTGGTGGGAATGCGGGGCTTAGCACAGATACGCAGTATTTT.

The rearrangement joins TRBV10-3 to TRBJ1-2; perhaps TRBD1 as D (6 bases). CDR3 size: 13 residues. V was shortened by 10 bases and J by 7 bases, with 19 bases between the two germline ends. Germline CDR1 and CDR2: ENHRY and SYGVKD. The DNA of the CDR3 is TGTGCCACCGGGGGGCAGGGTTACGGTGGCTACACCTTC. It yields the protein CATGGQGYGGYTF.